The rows below give T cell receptor beta chains drawn from one sample of a study of identical twins. In TCRdb, the 5' RACE reads were re-called with MiXCR into one record per CDR3 protein. The sample has 1.5 million to 2 million distinct CDR3 sequences, about 31% seen once; the top ten hold approximately 0.29%. The sequencing input was cord blood. Receptors were obtained from a newborn girl in good health. Both conserved end residues are part of each CDR3. A D gene is named only where the DNA matches it firmly.

TRBV27	TRBD2	CASSSSGRTIPEQFF
TRBV25-1	TRBD1	CASQERQGAEKLFF
TRBV27	NA	CASSFSPASTDTQYF
TRBV4-2	TRBD2	CASSQDKREGGLNIQYF
TRBV12-3/TRBV12-4	TRBD2	CASTPGTSLLDTQYF
TRBV12-3/TRBV12-4	NA	CASSNRAGYEQYF
TRBV7-9	TRBD1	CASSRDSRSPLHF
TRBV6-2/TRBV6-3	TRBD2	CASRTSGKGNEQFF
TRBV5-6	TRBD1	CASSLFNGTGDNQPQHF
TRBV7-9	TRBD2	CASSLVPGRDNEQYF
TRBV10-3	NA	CATSSQGGNEQFF
TRBV29-1	TRBD1	CSVGGQAGYGYTF
TRBV3-1	NA	CASSPGILNIQYF
TRBV12-5	TRBD2	CASGLQLAGAGTQYF
TRBV28	NA	CASTPVGRTDTQYF
TRBV7-2	TRBD2	CASSLRTSGGVNEQFF